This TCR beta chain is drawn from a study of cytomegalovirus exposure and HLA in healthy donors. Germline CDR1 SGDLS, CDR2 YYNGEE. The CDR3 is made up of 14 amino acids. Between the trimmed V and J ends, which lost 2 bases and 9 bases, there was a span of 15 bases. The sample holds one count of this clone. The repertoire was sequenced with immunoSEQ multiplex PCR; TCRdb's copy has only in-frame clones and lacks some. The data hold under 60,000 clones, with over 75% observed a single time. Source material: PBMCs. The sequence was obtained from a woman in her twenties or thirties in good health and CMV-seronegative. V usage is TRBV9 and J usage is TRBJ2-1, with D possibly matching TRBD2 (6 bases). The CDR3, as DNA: TGTGCCAGCAGCGTCGGGGGAGGATATGGTGAGCAGTTCTTC. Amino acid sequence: CASSVGGGYGEQFF.